This TCR beta chain is drawn from a study of brain T cells in children with intractable seizures. Overall study results and limits: Pre- and post-surgery blood differed in depth, so pre-surgery absences may be undersampling. HCMV serostatus was not known, and viral specificity came from CDR3 similarity only.

As regards this clone: The antigen is unknown.

The length of the CDR3 is 14 residues. Germline assignment: CDR1 SGDLS and CDR2 YYNGEE. Unmatched junction bases numbered 8, after V lost 7 bases and J lost 3 bases. Only cases whose brain tissue showed the highest T cell transcript signatures were sequenced. At least one anti-epileptic drug was given before surgery. Sequencing used immunoSEQ multiplex PCR; TCRdb keeps in-frame clones, though not all of them. The table has tens of thousands of clones, about 93% seen once. The sample in question was peripheral blood, obtained at surgery. The chain recombines TRBV9 with TRBJ2-3; TRBD2 matches 7 bases. The receptor was derived from a boy less than two years old with tuberous sclerosis and intractable seizures. The CDR3: CASGGEDGTDTQYF. CDR3 sequence (DNA): TGTGCCAGCGGGGGGGAGGATGGTACAGATACGCAGTATTTT.